This is a list of T cell receptor beta chains from one sample in a study of cytotoxic CD8 clonotypes in ibrutinib-treated CLL. Measured with immunoSEQ multiplex PCR; TCRdb has only the in-frame clones, and not every one. The table lists some 30,000 clones, 70% to 80% of them singletons. The sample was PBMCs, taken after 36 months of ibrutinib treatment. These receptors originate from a human donor with chronic lymphocytic leukemia. The CDR3 runs from the conserved cysteine through the conserved F or W. A D gene is named only where the DNA matches it firmly. Only part of the rows carry a size: once, few, many, or a class if the clone is expanded.

v_gene,j_gene,abundance,d_gene,CDR3aa,CDR3nt
TRBV2,TRBJ2-6,few,.,CASRAYSSGANVLTF,TGTGCCAGCAGGGCCTACAGTTCTGGAGCCAACGTCCTGACTTTC
TRBV4-2,TRBJ1-4,.,.,CASSQDPLTGLNEKLFF,TGTGCCAGCAGCCAAGATCCCTTGACAGGCCTAAATGAAAAACTGTTTTTT
TRBV6-5,TRBJ1-2,.,.,CASSFTGLTFYGYTF,TGTGCCAGCAGTTTCACGGGTCTGACTTTCTATGGCTACACCTTC
TRBV6-5,TRBJ1-1,.,.,CASSFQGPTEAFF,TGTGCCAGCAGTTTCCAGGGGCCAACTGAAGCTTTCTTT
TRBV9,TRBJ1-1,.,.,CASSAPTGYTEAFF,TGTGCCAGCAGCGCCCCTACAGGGTACACTGAAGCTTTCTTT
TRBV5-4,TRBJ1-4,once,TRBD1,CASSSIGGQGPTNEKLFF,TGTGCCAGCAGTTCTATTGGAGGACAGGGACCAACTAATGAAAAACTGTTTTTT
TRBV4-3,TRBJ2-1,.,TRBD2,CASSQGTSFYNEQFF,TGCGCCAGCAGCCAAGGGACTAGTTTCTACAATGAGCAGTTCTTC
TRBV5-1,TRBJ1-3,.,TRBD1,CASRPGQAQGNTIYF,TGCGCCAGCAGACCGGGACAGGCGCAGGGAAACACCATATATTTT
TRBV5-1,TRBJ2-4,.,.,CASSLGTLAKNIQYF,TGCGCCAGCAGCTTGGGTACTTTAGCCAAAAACATTCAGTACTTC
TRBV5-1,TRBJ2-1,.,TRBD1,CASSSGQGAEQFF,TGCGCCAGCAGCTCGGGACAGGGGGCTGAGCAGTTCTTC
TRBV27,TRBJ2-6,few,.,CASSSLYSSGANVLTF,TGTGCCAGCAGTTCACTATACAGCTCTGGGGCCAACGTCCTGACTTTC
TRBV6-5,TRBJ1-2,.,TRBD1,CASSYRGQGNRYGYTF,TGTGCCAGCAGTTACCGGGGACAGGGAAATCGCTATGGCTACACCTTC
TRBV5-6,TRBJ2-3,once,TRBD2,CASSLFTSGGNTDTQYF,TGTGCCAGCAGCCTCTTCACTAGCGGGGGGAACACAGATACGCAGTATTTT
TRBV15,TRBJ1-1,.,.,CATSRGPEYLPNTEAFF,TGTGCCACCAGCAGGGGACCAGAGTATCTCCCCAACACTGAAGCTTTCTTT
TRBV5-1,TRBJ1-1,.,.,CASSLEGSRSTEAFF,TGCGCCAGCAGCTTGGAGGGGTCACGGAGCACTGAAGCTTTCTTT
TRBV6-6,TRBJ1-6,.,.,CASSDSWNSPLHF,TGTGCCAGCAGTGACAGTTGGAATTCACCCCTCCACTTT
TRBV10-3,TRBJ2-7,.,TRBD1,CAISPDRYTYEQYF,TGTGCCATCAGTCCGGACAGGTATACCTACGAGCAGTACTTC